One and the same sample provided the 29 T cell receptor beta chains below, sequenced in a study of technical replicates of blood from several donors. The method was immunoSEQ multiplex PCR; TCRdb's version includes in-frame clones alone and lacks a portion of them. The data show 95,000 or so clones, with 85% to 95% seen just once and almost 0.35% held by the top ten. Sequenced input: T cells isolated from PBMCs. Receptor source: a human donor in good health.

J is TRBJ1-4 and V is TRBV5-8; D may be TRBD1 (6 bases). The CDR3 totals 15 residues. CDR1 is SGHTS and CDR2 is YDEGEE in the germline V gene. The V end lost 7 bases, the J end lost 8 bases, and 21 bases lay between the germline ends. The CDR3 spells CASEGGANWKEKLFF. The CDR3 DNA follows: TGTGCCAGCGAGGGGGGGGCTAACTGGAAAGAAAAACTGTTTTTT.

CDR3 residues: CASSVGQGRYGYTF. The CDR3 region has the DNA TGTGCCAGCAGCGTAGGTCAGGGCCGCTATGGCTACACCTTC. The J gene is TRBJ1-2, the V gene TRBV9; D is perhaps TRBD1 (5 bases). V lost 0 bases and J 4 bases, leaving 10 bases between the germline ends. The CDR3 spans 14 residues. Germline V lookup: CDR1 SGDLS, CDR2 YYNGEE.

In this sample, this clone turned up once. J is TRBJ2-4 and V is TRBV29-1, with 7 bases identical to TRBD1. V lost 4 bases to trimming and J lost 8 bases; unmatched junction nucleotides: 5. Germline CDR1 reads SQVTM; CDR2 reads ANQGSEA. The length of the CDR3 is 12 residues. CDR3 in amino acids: CSVARQGDIQYF. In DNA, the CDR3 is TGCAGCGTTGCTAGGCAGGGGGACATTCAGTACTTC.

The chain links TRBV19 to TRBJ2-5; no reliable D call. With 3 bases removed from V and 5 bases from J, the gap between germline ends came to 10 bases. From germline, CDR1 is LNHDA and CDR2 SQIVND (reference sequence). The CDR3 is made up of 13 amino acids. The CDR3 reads CASSMISLETQYF. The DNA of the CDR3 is TGTGCCAGTAGTATGATTAGCCTGGAGACCCAGTACTTC.

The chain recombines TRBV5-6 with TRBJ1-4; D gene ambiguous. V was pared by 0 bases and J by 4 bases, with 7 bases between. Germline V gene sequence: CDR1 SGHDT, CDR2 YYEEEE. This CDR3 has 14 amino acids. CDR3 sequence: CASSLGLNNEKLFF. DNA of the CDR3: TGTGCCAGCAGCTTGGGACTGAATAATGAAAAACTGTTTTTT.

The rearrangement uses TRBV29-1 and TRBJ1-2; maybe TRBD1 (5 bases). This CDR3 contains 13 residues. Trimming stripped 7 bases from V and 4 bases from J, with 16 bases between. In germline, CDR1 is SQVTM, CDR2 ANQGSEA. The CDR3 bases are TGCAGCGGGGGCTCGATCCTAGGCTATGGCTACACCTTC. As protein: CSGGSILGYGYTF.

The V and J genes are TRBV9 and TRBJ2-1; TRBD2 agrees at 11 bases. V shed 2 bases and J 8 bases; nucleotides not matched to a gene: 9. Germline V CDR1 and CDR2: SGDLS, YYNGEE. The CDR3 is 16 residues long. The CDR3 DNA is TGTGCCAGCAGCGTGGATCAACTAGCGGGAGTGTATGAGCAGTTCTTC. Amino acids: CASSVDQLAGVYEQFF.

CDR3 in DNA: TGTGCCAGTAGTATCATGGGCAGCCTCAACAATCAGCCCCAGCATTTT. Translation gives CASSIMGSLNNQPQHF. The chain joins TRBV19 to TRBJ1-5; D not resolved. Trimming stripped 3 bases from V and 3 bases from J, with 15 bases between. The CDR3 contains 16 residues. CDR1 is LNHDA, CDR2 SQIVND, per germline (reference sequence).

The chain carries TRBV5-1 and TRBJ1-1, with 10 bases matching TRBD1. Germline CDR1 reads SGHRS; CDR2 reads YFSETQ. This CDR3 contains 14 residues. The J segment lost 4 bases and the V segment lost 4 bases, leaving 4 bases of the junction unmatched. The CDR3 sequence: CASSQTGGGTEAFF. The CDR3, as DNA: TGCGCCAGCAGCCAGACAGGGGGCGGCACTGAAGCTTTCTTT. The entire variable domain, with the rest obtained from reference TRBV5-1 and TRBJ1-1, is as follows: KAGVTQTPRYLIKTRGQQVTLSCSPISGHRSVSWYQQTPGQGLQFLFEYFSETQRNKGNFPGRFSGRQFSNSRSEMNVSTLELGDSALYLCASSQTGGGTEAFFGQGTRLTVV.

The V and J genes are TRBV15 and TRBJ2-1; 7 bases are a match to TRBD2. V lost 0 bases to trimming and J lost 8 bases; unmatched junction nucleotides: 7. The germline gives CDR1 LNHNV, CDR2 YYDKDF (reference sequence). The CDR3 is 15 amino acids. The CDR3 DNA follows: TGTGCCACCAGCAGAGATCCGACTAGCTTTTATGAGCAGTTCTTC. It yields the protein CATSRDPTSFYEQFF.

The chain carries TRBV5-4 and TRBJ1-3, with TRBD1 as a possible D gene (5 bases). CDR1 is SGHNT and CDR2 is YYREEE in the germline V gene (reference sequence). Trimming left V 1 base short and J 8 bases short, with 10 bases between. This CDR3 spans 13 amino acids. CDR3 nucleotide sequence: TGTGCCAGCAGCTTGAGTGGGGCGGACACCATATATTTT. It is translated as CASSLSGADTIYF.

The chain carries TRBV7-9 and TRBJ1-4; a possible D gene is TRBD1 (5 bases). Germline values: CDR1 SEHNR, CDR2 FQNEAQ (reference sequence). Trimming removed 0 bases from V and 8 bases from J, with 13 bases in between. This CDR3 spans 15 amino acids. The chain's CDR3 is CASSLASGGEEKLFF. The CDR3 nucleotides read TGTGCCAGCAGCTTAGCCTCCGGAGGGGAGGAAAAACTGTTTTTT.

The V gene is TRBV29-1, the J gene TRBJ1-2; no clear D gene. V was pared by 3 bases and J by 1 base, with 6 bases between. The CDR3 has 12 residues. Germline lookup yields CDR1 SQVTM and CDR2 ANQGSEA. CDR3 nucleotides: TGCAGCGTTGACAGGCTTAACTATGGCTACACCTTC. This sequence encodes CSVDRLNYGYTF.

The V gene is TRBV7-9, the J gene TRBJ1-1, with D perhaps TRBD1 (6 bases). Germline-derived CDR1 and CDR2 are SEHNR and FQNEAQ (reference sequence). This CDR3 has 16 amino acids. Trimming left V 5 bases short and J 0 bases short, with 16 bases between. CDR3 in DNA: TGTGCCAGCAGCGAGGACAGATTGGGGATGAACACTGAAGCTTTCTTT. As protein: CASSEDRLGMNTEAFF.

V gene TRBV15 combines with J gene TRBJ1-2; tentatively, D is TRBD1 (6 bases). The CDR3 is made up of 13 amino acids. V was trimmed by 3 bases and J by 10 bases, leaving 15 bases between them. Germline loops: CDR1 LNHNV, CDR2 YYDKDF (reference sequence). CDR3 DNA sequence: TGTGCCACCAGCAGGGCTGAGGGGGTAACCTACACCTTC. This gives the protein CATSRAEGVTYTF.

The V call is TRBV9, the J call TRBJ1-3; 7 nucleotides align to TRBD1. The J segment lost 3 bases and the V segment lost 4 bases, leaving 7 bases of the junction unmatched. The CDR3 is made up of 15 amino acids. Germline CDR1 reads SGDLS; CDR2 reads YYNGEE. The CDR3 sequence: CASSSIQGGGNTIYF. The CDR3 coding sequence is TGTGCCAGCAGCTCGATCCAGGGGGGTGGAAACACCATATATTTT.

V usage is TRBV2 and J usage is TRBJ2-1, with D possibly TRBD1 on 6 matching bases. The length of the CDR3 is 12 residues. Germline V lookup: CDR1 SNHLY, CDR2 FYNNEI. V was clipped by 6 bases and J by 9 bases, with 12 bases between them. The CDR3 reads CASRGGDAEQFF. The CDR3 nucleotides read TGTGCCAGCAGAGGGGGTGACGCTGAGCAGTTCTTC. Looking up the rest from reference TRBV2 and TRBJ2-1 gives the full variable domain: EPEVTQTPSHQVTQMGQEVILRCVPISNHLYFYWYRQILGQKVEFLVSFYNNEISEKSEIFDDQFSVERPDGSNFTLKIRSTKLEDSAMYFCASRGGDAEQFFGPGTRLTVL.

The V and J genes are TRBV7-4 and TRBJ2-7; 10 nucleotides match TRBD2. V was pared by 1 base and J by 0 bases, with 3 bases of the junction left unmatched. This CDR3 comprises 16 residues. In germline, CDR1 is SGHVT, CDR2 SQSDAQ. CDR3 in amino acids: CASSLESSGSSYEQYF. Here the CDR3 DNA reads TGTGCCAGCAGCTTAGAGTCTAGCGGGAGCTCCTACGAGCAGTACTTC.

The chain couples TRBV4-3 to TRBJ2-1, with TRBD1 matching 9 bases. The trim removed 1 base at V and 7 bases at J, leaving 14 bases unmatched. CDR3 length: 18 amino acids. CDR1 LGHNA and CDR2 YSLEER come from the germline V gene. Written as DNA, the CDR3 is TGCGCCAGCAGCCAAGCGGTACAGGGGGCAAGCAACGGGAATGAGCAGTTCTTC. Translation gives CASSQAVQGASNGNEQFF.

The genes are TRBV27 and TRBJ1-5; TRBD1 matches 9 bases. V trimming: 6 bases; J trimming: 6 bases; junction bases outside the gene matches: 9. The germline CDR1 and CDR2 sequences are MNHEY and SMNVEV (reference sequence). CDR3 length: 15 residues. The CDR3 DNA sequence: TGTGCCAGCAGAGCCCAACAGGGGGCTATTCAGCCCCAGCATTTT. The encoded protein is CASRAQQGAIQPQHF.

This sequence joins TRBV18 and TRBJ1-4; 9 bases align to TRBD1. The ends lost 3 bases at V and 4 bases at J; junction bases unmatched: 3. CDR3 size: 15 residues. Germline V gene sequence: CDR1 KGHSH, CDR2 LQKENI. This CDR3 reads CASSPQTGGNEKLFF. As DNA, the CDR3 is TGTGCCAGCTCACCTCAGACAGGGGGTAATGAAAAACTGTTTTTT.

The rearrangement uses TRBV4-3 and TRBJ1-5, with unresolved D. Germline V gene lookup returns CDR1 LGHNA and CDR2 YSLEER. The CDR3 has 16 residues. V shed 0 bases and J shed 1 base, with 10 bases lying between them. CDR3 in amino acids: CASSQDFPGSNQPQHF. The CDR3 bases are TGCGCCAGCAGCCAAGATTTCCCGGGGAGCAATCAGCCCCAGCATTTT.

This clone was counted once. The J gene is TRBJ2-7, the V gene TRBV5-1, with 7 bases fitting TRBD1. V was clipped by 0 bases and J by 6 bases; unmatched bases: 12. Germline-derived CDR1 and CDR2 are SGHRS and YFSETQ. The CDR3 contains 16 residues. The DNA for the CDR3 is TGCGCCAGCAGCTTGGCAGGACAGGTGACAACTAGCGAGCAGTACTTC. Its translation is CASSLAGQVTTSEQYF.

CDR3 coding DNA: TGTGCCAGCAGCAAAGAAAGTCAGGGCGAGCAGTACTTC. Amino acids: CASSKESQGEQYF. The chain joins TRBV21-1 to TRBJ2-7; the tabulated D call, TRBD1, remains unverified against the DNA. TRBV21-1 is deemed a pseudogene. CDR3 length equals 13 residues.

The CDR3 nucleotides are TGCAGCGTTGACCGACAAGACTCTGGAAACACCATATATTTT. It specifies CSVDRQDSGNTIYF. The gene calls are TRBV29-1 and TRBJ1-3, with unresolved D. Trimming pared 3 bases from V and 0 bases from J, leaving 9 bases between. Germline-derived CDR1 and CDR2 are SQVTM and ANQGSEA. This CDR3 is built from 14 residues.

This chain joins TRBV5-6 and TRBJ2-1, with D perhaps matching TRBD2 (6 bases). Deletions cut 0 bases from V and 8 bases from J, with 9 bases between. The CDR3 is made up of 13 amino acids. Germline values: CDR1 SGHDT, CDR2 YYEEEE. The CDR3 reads CASSLAPSDEQFF. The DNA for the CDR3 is TGTGCCAGCAGCTTGGCCCCTAGCGATGAGCAGTTCTTC.

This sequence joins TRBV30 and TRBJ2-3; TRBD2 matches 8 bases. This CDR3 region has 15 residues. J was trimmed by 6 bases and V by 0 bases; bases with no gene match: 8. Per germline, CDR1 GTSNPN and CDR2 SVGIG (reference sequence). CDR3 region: CAWSVALAGSDTQYF. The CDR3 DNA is TGTGCCTGGAGTGTGGCTTTAGCGGGATCGGATACGCAGTATTTT.

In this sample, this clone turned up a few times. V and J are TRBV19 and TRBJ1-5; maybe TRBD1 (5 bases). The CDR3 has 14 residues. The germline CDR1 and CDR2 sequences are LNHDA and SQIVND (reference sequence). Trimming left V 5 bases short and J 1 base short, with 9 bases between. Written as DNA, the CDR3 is TGTGCCAGTAGTCCCTCAGGGAGCAATCAGCCCCAGCATTTT. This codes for CASSPSGSNQPQHF.

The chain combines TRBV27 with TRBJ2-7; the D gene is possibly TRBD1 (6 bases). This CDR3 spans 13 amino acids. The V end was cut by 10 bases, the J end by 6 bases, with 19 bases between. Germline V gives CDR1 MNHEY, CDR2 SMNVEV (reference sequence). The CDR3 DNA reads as TGTGCCACCGGGGACAAATTCGCTCTCGAGCAGTACTTC. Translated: CATGDKFALEQYF.